In this sample, the clone carrying this T cell receptor beta chain turned up a few times. Its antigen remains unknown. This record belongs to a study of cytomegalovirus exposure and HLA in healthy donors. Study-level background: When over 300 donors were genotyped, roughly 78% of them were found to fall in the Caucasian-associated ancestry cluster. Study-wide results and limits: Most TCR sequences proved rare, with some public TCRs found in many donors. A later analysis linked 15,000 to 20,000 TCR beta sequences to HLA alleles at 0.05 false discovery rate. TCR beta V- and J-gene trimming, according to a later analysis, was linked to a missense DCLRE1C variant.

Amplification used 60 Vbeta primers and 13 Jbeta primers. Profiling relied on immunoSEQ multiplex PCR, and the TCRdb table lists in-frame clones only, not all of them. The sample gives 130,000 to 150,000 clones, about 80% of which show up once; around 2.9% is in the top ten. J was trimmed by 5 bases and V by 3 bases; bases with no gene match: 10. The CDR3 totals 16 residues. CDR1 is MNHEY, CDR2 SMNVEV, per germline (reference sequence). Sequencing input: PBMCs. V and J are TRBV27 and TRBJ1-1; TRBD1 matches 9 bases. The sequence came from a female donor in good health and CMV-seronegative. CDR3 region: CASSFLPGQGRTEAFF. CDR3 nucleotides: TGTGCCAGCAGTTTCCTACCCGGACAGGGGCGAACTGAAGCTTTCTTT.